This T cell receptor (beta chain) is drawn from a study of T-cell memory formation after mild COVID-19. Study-level points and caveats: Pre-infection memory carried some responding clones, suggesting that cross-reactive memory joined.

The sample holds a few counts of this clonotype. Its cognate antigen is unknown. Constant-segment primers and 5'RACE yielded cDNA libraries for TCR alpha and TCR beta, each carrying sample barcodes and UMIs. MiXCR, applied by TCRdb to the 5' RACE reads, yields one record per CDR3 protein. The sample shows 300,000 or so distinct CDR3 sequences, roughly 16% of them seen only once. V lost 5 bases and J lost 8, with 11 bases in between. Germline loops: CDR1 SGHRS, CDR2 YFSETQ. The CDR3 is 13 residues long. This rearrangement joins TRBV5-1 to TRBJ1-6; no definite D call. This receptor was taken from a man younger than 30 who had mild COVID-19 (a few samples of this study predate the infection). Cell type and time point are not known. Sequencing used PBMCs or a T cell subset sorted from them (not recorded which). The CDR3, as DNA: TGCGCCAGCAGAACGGACGGATATTCACCCCTCCACTTT. The encoded protein is CASRTDGYSPLHF.